This T cell receptor beta chain was captured by sequencing in a study of response to subunit inactivated influenza vaccine. The germline CDR1 and CDR2 sequences are SGHAT and FQNNGV. This CDR3 contains 16 residues. V was clipped by 3 bases and J by 3 bases; unmatched bases: 6. The study's findings and limits: That few new T cells are recruited by each seasonal influenza vaccination was the authors' suggestion.

With regard to this clonotype: The antigen is undetermined.

TCRdb ran MiXCR on the RT-PCR reads and lists one entry per CDR3 protein. Here the sample spans around 850,000 distinct CDR3 sequences, 15% to 20% being singletons. The sequence was obtained from a man aged 45 to 65 who received an inactivated influenza vaccine. The specimen comprised PBMCs from blood, sampled 5 days after vaccination. The chain couples TRBV11-2 to TRBJ2-3; 10 nucleotides agree with TRBD1. CDR3 protein: CASSFTTGGQTDTQYF. CDR3 DNA sequence: TGTGCCAGCAGCTTTACGACAGGGGGCCAGACAGATACGCAGTATTTT.